The T cell receptor (beta chain) described here comes from a study of neoadjuvant anti-PD-1 for oral cavity cancer (dated by TCRdb to 2020 to 2023). Study-wide context: Three to four biweekly doses of nivolumab at 3 mg/kg were mostly administered to patients before curative-intent surgical resection. Under RECIST 1.1, patients with complete response, partial response or stable disease were classed as responders, and patients with progression were classed as non-responders. A roughly 33% response rate was observed in the parent correlative cohort, in which over 9 patients were included. A fourth nivolumab dose was given around day 43 to patients without progression, and definitive surgical resection was performed in those patients on days 50-56. General study outcomes and caveats: Higher pretreatment blood Treg/Th17 ratios correlated with both higher pretreatment blood TCRbeta clonality and lower post-treatment tumor TCRbeta clonality. TCR analyses included only three patients per response group, and the authors called for larger cohorts for validation. After neoadjuvant nivolumab, T cell clonality (Gini index) in PBMCs was significantly higher in non-responders than in responders.

The junction shows trimming of 2 bases on V and 4 bases on J, plus 14 bases between the germline ends. In the germline V gene, CDR1 corresponds to SGHTA and CDR2 to FQGTGA. The CDR3 numbers 16 residues from cysteine through phenylalanine. Just the 48-base CDR3 DNA is kept, in frame starting at base 1. For deep sequencing, PBMC libraries mostly used roughly 0.5 ug of input genomic DNA, with six replicates for each sample. Following the manufacturer's instructions, the team built TCRbeta libraries using the immunoSEQ hsTCRbeta kit. An Illumina NovaSeq 6000 S4 flow cell was used to sequence the final libraries, which had first been combined to 3 nM. Concerning the study's data processing: The immunoSEQ Analyzer handled quality control and preprocessing of the raw data. The analysis was limited to productive rearrangements, and each clonotype was defined by a unique CDR3 amino acid sequence. Repertoire clonality was estimated as the Gini-Simpson index, computed with the R package tcR. Student's t test was used to compare Gini indices, while Pearson correlation assessed associations with tumor size change. TCRdb took over this immuneACCESS table, retaining in-frame rearrangements with V and J assigned. Such tables are incomplete; in checked studies, under half of the missing clones stem from an unresolved V gene, and the remainder is unexplained. The V and J calls and clone size were taken over from that table, and D and trimming were inferred from the DNA. For this sample there are approximately 13,000 clones; roughly 69% appear just once. About 2.1% of the sample is held by the ten biggest clonotypes.

Worth noting for this clone: The clone's antigen remains unknown. No base qualities exist here, and no much larger clone lies one base off it.

In the paper's terms, the time point label means: before neoadjuvant nivolumab. Patients had been newly diagnosed with stage II-IVA oral cavity squamous cell carcinoma, and no prior systemic or radiation treatment had been given to the patients. Everyone in the cohort had locally advanced, HPV-negative oral cavity squamous cell carcinoma. No culture maintenance or expansion was done, as the peripheral blood mononuclear cells went straight to analysis. The samples were obtained from a longitudinal correlative study of a single-arm phase II trial testing neoadjuvant nivolumab in oral cavity squamous cell carcinoma. Subject-matched pre- and post-treatment PBMCs and tumors from three responders and three non-responders underwent genomic DNA-based TCRbeta sequencing. Peripheral blood mononuclear cells were collected once before nivolumab treatment and again after treatment, at the time of surgery. Genomic DNA was isolated from PBMCs using the Maxwell RSC DNA from Cells kit.

The sequenced sample was PBMCs, obtained before nivolumab (anti-PD-1) treatment. This receptor was taken from a person aged 40 to 85 with oral cavity squamous cell carcinoma. The rearranged chain carries TRBV7-3 and TRBJ2-2; the D match is possibly TRBD1 or TRBD2, with 7 bases aligned in each. The CDR3 protein: CASSLWGGGTTGELFF. The DNA sequence follows: TGTGCCAGCAGCTTATGGGGAGGGGGCACCACCGGGGAGCTGTTTTTT.